The clone carrying this TCR beta chain occurred a few times. What it binds is not known. Germline V gives CDR1 SGHVS, CDR2 FQNEAQ. This CDR3 region has 14 residues. V was shortened by 3 bases and J by 0 bases, with 8 bases between the two germline ends. The sample belongs to a study of early T cells in non-severe SARS-CoV-2 infection. Study background: Unsorted whole-blood RNA was sequenced in bulk, leaving chains unpaired.

Unique molecular identifiers were added to individual cDNA molecules. A single record per CDR3 protein comes from TCRdb applying MiXCR to the 5' RACE reads. The repertoire includes roughly 28,000 distinct CDR3 sequences, roughly 5.4% of them detected once, and about 0.85% sits in the top ten. Study-level points and caveats: CD4 and private specificities were missed by VDJdb matching, which favored anti-spike CD8 responses.

The chain joins TRBV7-8 to TRBJ2-5; the D is unclear. The sequenced sample consisted of whole blood. The origin of this receptor is an adult who was a healthcare worker with PCR-confirmed SARS-CoV-2 infection or an uninfected control (not recorded which). The CDR3 region has the DNA TGTGCCAGCAGCTTTCCGGCAGACCAAGAGACCCAGTACTTC. It translates to CASSFPADQETQYF.